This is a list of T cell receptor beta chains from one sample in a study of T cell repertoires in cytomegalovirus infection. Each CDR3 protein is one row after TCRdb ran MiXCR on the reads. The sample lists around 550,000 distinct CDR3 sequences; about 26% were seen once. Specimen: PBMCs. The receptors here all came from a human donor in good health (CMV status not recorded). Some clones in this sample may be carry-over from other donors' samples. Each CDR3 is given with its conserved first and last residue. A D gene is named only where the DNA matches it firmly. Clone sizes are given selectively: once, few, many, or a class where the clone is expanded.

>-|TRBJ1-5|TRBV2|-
CASGPTDSNQPQHF
TGTGCCAGCGGACCCACAGATAGCAATCAGCCCCAGCATTTT
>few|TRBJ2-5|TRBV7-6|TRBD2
CASSTGLAGVGEETQYF
TGTGCCAGCAGCACGGGACTAGCGGGAGTGGGAGAAGAGACCCAGTACTTC
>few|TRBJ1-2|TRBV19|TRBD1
CASRDSYYGYTF
TGTGCCAGTCGGGACAGCTACTATGGCTACACCTTC
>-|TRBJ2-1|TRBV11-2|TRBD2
CASSAPGTSGYGEFF
TGTGCCAGCAGCGCCCCCGGGACTAGCGGTTACGGGGAGTTCTTC
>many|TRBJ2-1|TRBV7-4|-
CASSLEDSTYNEQFF
TGTGCCAGCAGCTTGGAGGACTCCACCTACAATGAGCAGTTCTTC
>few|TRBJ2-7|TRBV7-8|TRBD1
CASSFQLEPGQGNEQYF
TGTGCCAGCAGCTTTCAACTGGAACCGGGACAGGGAAACGAGCAGTACTTC
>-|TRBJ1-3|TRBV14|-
CASSPFLGGLAGNTIYF
TGTGCCAGCAGCCCTTTCCTTGGGGGATTAGCCGGAAACACCATATATTTT
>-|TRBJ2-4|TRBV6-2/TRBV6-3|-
CASSFLENIQYF
TGTGCCAGCAGTTTTCTGGAAAACATTCAGTACTTC
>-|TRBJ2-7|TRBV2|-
CASMGAGYEQYF
TGTGCCAGCATGGGGGCTGGGTACGAGCAGTACTTC
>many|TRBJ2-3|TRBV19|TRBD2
CASSMEQGQRERVVTDTQYF
TGTGCCAGTAGTATGGAACAAGGGCAGCGGGAGCGCGTGGTGACAGATACGCAGTATTTT
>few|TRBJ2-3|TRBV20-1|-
CSAREGHPDTQYF
TGCAGTGCTAGAGAGGGGCACCCAGATACGCAGTATTTT
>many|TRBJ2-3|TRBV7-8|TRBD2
CASSLSGVGPTDTQYF
TGTGCCAGCAGTCTTAGCGGGGTAGGGCCCACAGATACGCAGTATTTT
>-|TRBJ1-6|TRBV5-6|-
CASSFAQDSSYNSPLHF
TGTGCCAGCAGCTTTGCGCAGGACAGCTCCTATAATTCACCCCTCCACTTT
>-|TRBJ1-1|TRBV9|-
CASNPAGSNTEAFF
TGTGCCAGCAACCCCGCCGGGTCTAACACTGAAGCTTTCTTT
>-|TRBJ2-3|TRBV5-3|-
CASSSPRSTDTQYF
TGTGCCAGCAGCTCCCCGAGAAGCACAGATACGCAGTATTTT
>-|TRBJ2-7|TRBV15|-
CATSRQSLQAPYEQYF
TGTGCCACCAGCCGTCAAAGTTTACAGGCGCCGTACGAGCAGTACTTC
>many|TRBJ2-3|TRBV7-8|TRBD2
CASSLVWGREGLGDTQYF
TGTGCCAGCAGCTTAGTTTGGGGGCGGGAGGGGCTTGGGGATACGCAGTATTTT
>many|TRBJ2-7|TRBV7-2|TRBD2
CASSPRLAGGVYEQYF
TGTGCCAGCAGCCCCCGACTAGCGGGAGGAGTCTACGAGCAGTACTTC
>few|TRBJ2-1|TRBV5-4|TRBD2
CASSLGSRASGTTEQFF
TGTGCCAGCAGCTTGGGGAGTCGGGCTAGCGGGACCACTGAGCAGTTCTTC
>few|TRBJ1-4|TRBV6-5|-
CASKTNQGRTNEKLFF
TGTGCCAGCAAGACAAACCAGGGAAGAACTAATGAAAAACTGTTTTTT
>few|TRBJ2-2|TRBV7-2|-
CASSPGVLRNTGELFF
TGTGCCAGCAGCCCCGGCGTACTTAGGAACACCGGGGAGCTGTTTTTT
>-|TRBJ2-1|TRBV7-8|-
CASSLKGPTSLIF
TGTGCCAGCAGCTTAAAGGGCCCGACTAGTTTAATCTTC
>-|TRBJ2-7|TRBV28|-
CASSLWGMYEQYF
TGTGCCAGCAGTTTATGGGGGATGTACGAGCAGTACTTC
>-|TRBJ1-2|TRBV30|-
CAWSVRDGNYGYTF
TGTGCCTGGAGTGTACGGGACGGTAACTATGGCTACACCTTC
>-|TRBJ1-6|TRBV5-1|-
CASSFPGPGSPLHF
TGCGCCAGCAGCTTCCCCGGCCCGGGGTCACCCCTCCACTTT
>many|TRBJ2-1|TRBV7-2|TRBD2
CASSHPTGTSGRTSYNEQFF
TGTGCCAGCAGCCACCCGACCGGGACTAGCGGGCGAACCTCCTACAATGAGCAGTTCTTC
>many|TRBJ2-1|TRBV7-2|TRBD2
CASSPAGVDEQFF
TGTGCCAGCAGCCCGGCGGGAGTGGATGAGCAGTTCTTC
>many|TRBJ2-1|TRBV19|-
CASSATNPGPMIDEQFF
TGTGCCAGTAGTGCAACCAATCCCGGGCCCATGATTGATGAGCAGTTCTTC
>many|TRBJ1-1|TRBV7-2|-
CASSLGGTNTEAFF
TGTGCCAGCAGCCTAGGGGGAACGAACACTGAAGCTTTCTTT
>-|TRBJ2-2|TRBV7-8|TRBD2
CASRIAGAGELFF
TGTGCCAGCAGGATAGCGGGAGCCGGGGAGCTGTTTTTT
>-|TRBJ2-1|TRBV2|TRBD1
CASNPDRGGYNEQFF
TGTGCCAGCAACCCGGACAGGGGAGGCTACAATGAGCAGTTCTTC
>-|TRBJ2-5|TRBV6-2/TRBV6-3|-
CASSYSPTAQETQYF
TGTGCCAGCAGTTACAGCCCGACAGCCCAAGAGACCCAGTACTTC
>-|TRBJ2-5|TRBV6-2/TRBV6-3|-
CASLSLGRQETQYF
TGTGCCAGCTTGTCTTTGGGACGGCAAGAGACCCAGTACTTC
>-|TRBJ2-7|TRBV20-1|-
CSIRTLSYEQYF
TGCAGTATCCGTACCCTCTCCTACGAGCAGTACTTC
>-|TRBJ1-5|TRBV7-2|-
CASSLEYRYSNQPQHF
TGTGCCAGCAGCTTAGAATATCGGTATAGCAATCAGCCCCAGCATTTT
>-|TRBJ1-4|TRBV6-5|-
CASRRGGVSTNEKLFF
TGTGCCAGCAGACGGGGGGGAGTCTCAACTAATGAAAAACTGTTTTTT
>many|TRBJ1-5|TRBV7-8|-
CASSPRQTNQPQHF
TGTGCCAGCAGCCCCCGACAGACTAATCAGCCCCAGCATTTT
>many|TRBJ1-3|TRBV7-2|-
CASSFDTGAGNTIYF
TGTGCCAGCAGCTTTGATACGGGCGCGGGAAACACCATATATTTT
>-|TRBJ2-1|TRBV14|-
CASSQRTYNEQFF
TGTGCCAGCAGCCAACGAACTTACAATGAGCAGTTCTTC
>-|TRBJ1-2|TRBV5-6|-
CASSRKPDGYTF
TGTGCCAGCAGCCGAAAGCCGGATGGCTACACCTTC
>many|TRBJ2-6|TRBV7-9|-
CASSFWISGANVLTF
TGTGCCAGCAGCTTTTGGATCTCTGGGGCCAACGTCCTGACTTTC
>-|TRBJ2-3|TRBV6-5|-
CASSYSRLSGDTQYF
TGTGCCAGCAGTTACTCGCGGTTAAGTGGAGATACGCAGTATTTT
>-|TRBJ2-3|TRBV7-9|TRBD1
CASSRDRGGTDTQYF
TGTGCCAGCAGCCGCGACAGGGGAGGAACAGATACGCAGTATTTT
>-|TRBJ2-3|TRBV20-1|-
CSARDPGALFTQYF
TGCAGTGCTAGAGATCCGGGGGCGTTGTTTACGCAGTATTTT
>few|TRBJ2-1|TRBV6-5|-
CASTRHRNSYNEQFF
TGTGCCAGCACCCGACACCGGAACTCCTACAATGAGCAGTTCTTC
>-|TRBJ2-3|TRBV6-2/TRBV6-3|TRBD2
CASSGLAGDWTDTQYF
TGTGCCAGCAGTGGCCTAGCGGGAGATTGGACAGATACGCAGTATTTT
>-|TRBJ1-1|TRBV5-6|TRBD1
CASSFYSSTGEAFF
TGTGCCAGCAGCTTCTACTCTTCGACAGGGGAAGCTTTCTTT
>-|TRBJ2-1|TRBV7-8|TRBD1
CACRDRGSYNEQFF
TGTGCCTGCCGGGACAGGGGTTCCTACAATGAGCAGTTCTTC
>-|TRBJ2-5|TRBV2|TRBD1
CASRQRTGKETQYF
TGTGCCAGCAGACAGCGGACAGGGAAAGAGACCCAGTACTTC
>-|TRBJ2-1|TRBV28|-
CASTPSRRISYNEQFF
TGTGCCAGCACCCCCAGCCGCCGTATCTCCTACAATGAGCAGTTCTTC
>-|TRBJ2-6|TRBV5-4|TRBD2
CASSMGLAGGSGANVLTF
TGTGCCAGCAGCATGGGACTAGCGGGAGGGTCCGGGGCCAACGTCCTGACTTTC
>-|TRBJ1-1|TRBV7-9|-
CASSSPGTTSGITEAFF
TGTGCCAGCAGCTCCCCCGGGACAACCTCCGGGATTACTGAAGCTTTCTTT